Below, one TCR beta chain is given with its context. Antigen specificity is unknown. The source of the sample is a study of cytomegalovirus exposure and HLA in healthy donors. Overall study findings and caveats: The number of N-insertions in an Asian-associated ancestry cluster was reportedly below the approximately 700-donor mean in a later analysis. The study had only CMV serostatus as immune exposure information. A later analysis linked a missense variant in DCLRE1C to the trimming of TCR beta V and J genes.

Primers: 60 Vbeta forward and 13 Jbeta reverse. The method was immunoSEQ multiplex PCR; TCRdb's version includes in-frame clones alone and lacks a portion of them. Of some 150,000 clones listed, about three quarters were seen once; the top ten hold approximately 4%. The sequencing sample was made of PBMCs. The TCR was taken from a male donor in good health and CMV-seronegative.

This chain's CDR3 is CASSYSPWAGGYTF. CDR3 DNA sequence: TGTGCCAGCAGTTACTCGCCTTGGGCGGGTGGCTACACCTTC. The chain is built from TRBV6-5 and TRBJ1-2; D unresolved. This CDR3 is 14 amino acids long. The V end lost 0 bases, the J end lost 7 bases, and 12 bases lay between the germline ends. In germline, CDR1 is MNHEY, CDR2 SVGAGI.